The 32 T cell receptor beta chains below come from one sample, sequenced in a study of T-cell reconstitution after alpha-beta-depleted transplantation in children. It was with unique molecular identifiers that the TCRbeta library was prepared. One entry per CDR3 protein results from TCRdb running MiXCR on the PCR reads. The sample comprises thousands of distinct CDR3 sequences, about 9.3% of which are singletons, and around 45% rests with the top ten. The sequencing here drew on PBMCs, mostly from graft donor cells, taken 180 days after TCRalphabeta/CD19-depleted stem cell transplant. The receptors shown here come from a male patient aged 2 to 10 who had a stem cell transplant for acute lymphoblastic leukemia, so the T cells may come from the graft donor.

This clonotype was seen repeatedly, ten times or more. CDR3 bases: TGCAGCGTTGAAGATCTGGGCTACGAGCAGTACTTC. This gives the protein CSVEDLGYEQYF. V usage is TRBV29-1 and J usage is TRBJ2-7; D ambiguous. With 0 bases removed from V and 3 bases from J, the gap between germline ends came to 6 bases. This CDR3 contains 12 residues. Looked up from germline, CDR1 is SQVTM and CDR2 is ANQGSEA.

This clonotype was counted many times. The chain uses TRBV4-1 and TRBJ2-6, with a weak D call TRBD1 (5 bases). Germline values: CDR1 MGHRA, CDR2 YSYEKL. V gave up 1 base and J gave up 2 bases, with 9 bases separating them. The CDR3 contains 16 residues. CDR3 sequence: CASSQGQGAGANVLTF. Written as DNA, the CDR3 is TGCGCCAGCAGCCAAGGCCAAGGGGCTGGGGCCAACGTCCTGACTTTC.

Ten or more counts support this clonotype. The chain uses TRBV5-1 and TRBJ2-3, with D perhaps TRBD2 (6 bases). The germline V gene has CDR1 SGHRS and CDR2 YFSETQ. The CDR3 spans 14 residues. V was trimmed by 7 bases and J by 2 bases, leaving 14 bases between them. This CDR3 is CASGGTAYTDTQYF. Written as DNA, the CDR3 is TGCGCCAGCGGTGGGACTGCCTACACAGATACGCAGTATTTT.

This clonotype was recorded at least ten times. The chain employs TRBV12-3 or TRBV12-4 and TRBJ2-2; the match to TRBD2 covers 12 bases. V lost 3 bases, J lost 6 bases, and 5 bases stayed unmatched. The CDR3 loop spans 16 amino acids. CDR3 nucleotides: TGTGCCAGCAGTTTTGGACTAGCGGGAAGTCCCGGGGAGCTGTTTTTT. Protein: CASSFGLAGSPGELFF.

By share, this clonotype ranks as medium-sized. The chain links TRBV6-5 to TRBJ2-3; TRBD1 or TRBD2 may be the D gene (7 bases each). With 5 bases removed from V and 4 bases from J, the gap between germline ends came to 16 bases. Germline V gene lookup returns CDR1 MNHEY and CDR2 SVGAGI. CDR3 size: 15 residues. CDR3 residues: CASSRLGGGADTQYF. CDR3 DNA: TGTGCCAGCAGTCGGTTGGGAGGGGGCGCAGATACGCAGTATTTT.

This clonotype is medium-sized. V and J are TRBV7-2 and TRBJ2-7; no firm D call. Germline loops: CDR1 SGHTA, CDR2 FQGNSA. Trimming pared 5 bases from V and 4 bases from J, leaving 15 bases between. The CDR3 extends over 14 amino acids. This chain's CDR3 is CASSRSGIQYEQYF. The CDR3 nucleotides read TGTGCCAGCAGCCGTAGTGGGATCCAATACGAGCAGTACTTC.

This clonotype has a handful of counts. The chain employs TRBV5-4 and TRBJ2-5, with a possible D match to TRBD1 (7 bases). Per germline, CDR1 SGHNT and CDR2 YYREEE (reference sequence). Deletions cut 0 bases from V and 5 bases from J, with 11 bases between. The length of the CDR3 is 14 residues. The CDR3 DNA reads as TGTGCCAGCAGCTTGGCCTCAGGGGGGGAGACCCAGTACTTC. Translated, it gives CASSLASGGETQYF.

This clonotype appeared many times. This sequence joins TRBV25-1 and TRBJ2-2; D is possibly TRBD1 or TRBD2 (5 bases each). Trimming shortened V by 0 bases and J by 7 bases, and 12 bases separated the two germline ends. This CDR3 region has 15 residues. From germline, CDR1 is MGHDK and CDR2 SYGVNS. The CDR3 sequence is CASSEYMRGHGELFF. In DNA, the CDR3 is TGTGCCAGCAGTGAATATATGAGGGGTCACGGGGAGCTGTTTTTT. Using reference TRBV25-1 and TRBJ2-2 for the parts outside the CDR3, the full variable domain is EADIYQTPRYLVIGTGKKITLECSQTMGHDKMYWYQQDPGMELHLIHYSYGVNSTEKGDLSSESTVSRIRTEHFPLTLESARPSHTSQYLCASSEYMRGHGELFFGEGSRLTVL.

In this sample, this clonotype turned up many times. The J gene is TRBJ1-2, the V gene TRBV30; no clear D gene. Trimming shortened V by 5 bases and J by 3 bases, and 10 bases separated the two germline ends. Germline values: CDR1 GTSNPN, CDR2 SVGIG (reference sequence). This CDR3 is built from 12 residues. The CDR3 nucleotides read TGTGCCTGGGGCGCTCCGGACTATGGCTACACCTTC. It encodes CAWGAPDYGYTF.

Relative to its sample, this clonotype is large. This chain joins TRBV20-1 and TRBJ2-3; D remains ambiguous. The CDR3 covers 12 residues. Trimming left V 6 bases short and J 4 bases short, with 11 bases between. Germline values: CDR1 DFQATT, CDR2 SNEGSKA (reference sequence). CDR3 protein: CSALPGPDTQYF. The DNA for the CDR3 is TGCAGTGCCCTCCCAGGTCCAGATACGCAGTATTTT.

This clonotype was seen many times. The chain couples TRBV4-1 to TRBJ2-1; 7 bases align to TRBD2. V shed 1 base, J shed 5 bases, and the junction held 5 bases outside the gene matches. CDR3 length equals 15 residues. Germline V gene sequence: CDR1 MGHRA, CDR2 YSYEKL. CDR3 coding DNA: TGCGCCAGCAGCCAAGTGCGGGAGTGGGACAATGAGCAGTTCTTC. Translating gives CASSQVREWDNEQFF.

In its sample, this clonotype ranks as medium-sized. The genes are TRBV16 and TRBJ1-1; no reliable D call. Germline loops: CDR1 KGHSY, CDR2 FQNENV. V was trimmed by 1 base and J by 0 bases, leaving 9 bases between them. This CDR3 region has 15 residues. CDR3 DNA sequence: TGTGCCAGCAGCCAATTGCGGGAATTGAACACTGAAGCTTTCTTT. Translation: CASSQLRELNTEAFF.

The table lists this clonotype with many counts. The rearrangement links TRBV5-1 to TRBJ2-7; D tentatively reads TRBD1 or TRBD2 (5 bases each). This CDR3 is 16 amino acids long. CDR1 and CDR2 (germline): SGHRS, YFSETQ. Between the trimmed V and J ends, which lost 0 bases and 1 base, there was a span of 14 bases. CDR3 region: CASSLAPSGSSYEQYF. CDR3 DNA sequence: TGCGCCAGCAGCTTGGCCCCATCAGGGAGTTCCTACGAGCAGTACTTC.

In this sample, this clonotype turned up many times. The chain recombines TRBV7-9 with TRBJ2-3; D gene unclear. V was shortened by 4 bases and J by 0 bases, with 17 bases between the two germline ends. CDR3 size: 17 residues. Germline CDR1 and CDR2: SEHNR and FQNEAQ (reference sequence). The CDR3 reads CASSYPYVTASTDTQYF. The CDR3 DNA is TGTGCCAGCAGCTACCCTTACGTTACGGCTAGCACAGATACGCAGTATTTT.

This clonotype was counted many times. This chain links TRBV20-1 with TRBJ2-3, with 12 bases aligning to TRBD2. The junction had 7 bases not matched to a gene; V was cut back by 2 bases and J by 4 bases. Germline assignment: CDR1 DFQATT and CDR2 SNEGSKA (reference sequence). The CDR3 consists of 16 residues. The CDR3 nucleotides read TGCAGTGCTAGATCTAGCGGGAGGGCTTTGGCAGATACGCAGTATTTT. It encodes CSARSSGRALADTQYF.

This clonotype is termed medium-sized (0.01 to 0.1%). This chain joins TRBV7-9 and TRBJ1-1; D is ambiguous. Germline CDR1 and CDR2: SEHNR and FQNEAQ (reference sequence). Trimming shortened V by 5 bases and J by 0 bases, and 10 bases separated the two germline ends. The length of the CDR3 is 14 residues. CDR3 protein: CASSHGRLNTEAFF. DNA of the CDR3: TGTGCCAGCAGCCACGGACGGCTGAACACTGAAGCTTTCTTT.

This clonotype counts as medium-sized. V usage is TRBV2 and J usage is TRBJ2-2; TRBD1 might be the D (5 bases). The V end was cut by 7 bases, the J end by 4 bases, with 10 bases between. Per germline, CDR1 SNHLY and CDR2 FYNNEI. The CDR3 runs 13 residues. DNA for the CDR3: TGTGCCAGCAACGGACAAGGCACCGGGGAGCTGTTTTTT. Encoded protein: CASNGQGTGELFF.

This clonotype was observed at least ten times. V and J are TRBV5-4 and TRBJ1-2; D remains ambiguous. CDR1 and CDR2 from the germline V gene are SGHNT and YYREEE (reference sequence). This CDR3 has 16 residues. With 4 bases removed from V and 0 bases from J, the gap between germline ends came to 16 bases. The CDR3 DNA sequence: TGTGCCAGCAGCCCCCCGAATAGAAATTCTAACTATGGCTACACCTTC. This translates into CASSPPNRNSNYGYTF.

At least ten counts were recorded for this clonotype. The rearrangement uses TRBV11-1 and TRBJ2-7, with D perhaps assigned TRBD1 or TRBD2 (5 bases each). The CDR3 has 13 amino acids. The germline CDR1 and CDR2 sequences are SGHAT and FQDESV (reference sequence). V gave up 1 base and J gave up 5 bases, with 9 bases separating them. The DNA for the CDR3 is TGTGCCAGCAGCTTAGTTCGGGACCACGAGCAGTACTTC. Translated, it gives CASSLVRDHEQYF.

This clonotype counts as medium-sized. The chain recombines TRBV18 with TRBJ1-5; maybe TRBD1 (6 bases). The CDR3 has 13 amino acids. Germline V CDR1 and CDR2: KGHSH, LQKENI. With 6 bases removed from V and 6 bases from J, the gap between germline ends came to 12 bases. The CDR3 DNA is TGTGCCAGCTCGTCAGGGGTGGGTCAGCCCCAGCATTTT. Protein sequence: CASSSGVGQPQHF.

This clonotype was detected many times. CDR3 region: CASSQDGPYEQYF. Here the CDR3 DNA reads TGTGCCAGCAGCCAAGATGGTCCCTACGAGCAGTACTTC. The chain employs TRBV3-1 and TRBJ2-7; D is undetermined. The CDR3 spans 13 residues. The germline V and J ends were trimmed by 0 bases and 2 bases, with 5 bases remaining between them. CDR1 and CDR2 (germline): LGHDT, YNNKEL (reference sequence).

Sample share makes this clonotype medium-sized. The CDR3 nucleotides read TGTGCCAGCAGCCCGGGACTAGCGGAGCAAGAGACCCAGTACTTC. It codes for CASSPGLAEQETQYF. V usage is TRBV7-9 and J usage is TRBJ2-5; 11 bases are a match to TRBD2. V gave up 5 bases and J gave up 2 bases; unmatched junction bases: 4. Looked up from germline, CDR1 is SEHNR and CDR2 is FQNEAQ (reference sequence). The CDR3 is 15 residues long.

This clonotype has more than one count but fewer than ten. In DNA form, the CDR3 reads TGTGCCAGCAGTGAAGAGGGGGGGGGAGCAGGAAACACCATATATTTT. The encoded protein is CASSEEGGGAGNTIYF. The V gene is TRBV2, the J gene TRBJ1-3, with D possibly being TRBD1 (6 bases). Germline CDR1 is SNHLY and CDR2 is FYNNEI. Trimming took off 1 base at V and 4 bases at J, with 14 bases between the two ends. The CDR3 length is 16 residues.

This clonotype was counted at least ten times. The CDR3 sequence is CASSNPRDLAHEQFF. As DNA, the CDR3 is TGTGCCAGCAGCAATCCCCGGGACTTAGCACATGAGCAGTTCTTC. The genes are TRBV12-3 or TRBV12-4 and TRBJ2-1; possibly TRBD2 for D (6 bases). The CDR3 consists of 15 residues. Trimming removed 6 bases at V and 8 bases at J, with 20 bases between.

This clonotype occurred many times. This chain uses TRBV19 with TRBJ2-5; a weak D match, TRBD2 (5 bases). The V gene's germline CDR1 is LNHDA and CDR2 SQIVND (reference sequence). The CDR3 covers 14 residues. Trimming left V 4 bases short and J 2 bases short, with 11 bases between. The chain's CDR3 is CASSTREPQETQYF. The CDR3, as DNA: TGTGCCAGTAGTACGAGGGAGCCTCAAGAGACCCAGTACTTC.

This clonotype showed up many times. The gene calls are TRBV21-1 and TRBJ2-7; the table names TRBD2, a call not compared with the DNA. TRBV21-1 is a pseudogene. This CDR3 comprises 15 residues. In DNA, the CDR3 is TGTGCCAGCAGTCATTTCGTGGCGGGAGACTTCGAGCAGTACTTC. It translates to CASSHFVAGDFEQYF.

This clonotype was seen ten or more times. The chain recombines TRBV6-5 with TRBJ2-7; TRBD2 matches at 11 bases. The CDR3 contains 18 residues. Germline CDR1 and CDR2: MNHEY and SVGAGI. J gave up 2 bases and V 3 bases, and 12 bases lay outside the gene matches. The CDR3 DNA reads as TGTGCCAGCAGTTATTCCGGTGGACTAGCGGGTTTCGCCTACGAGCAGTACTTC. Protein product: CASSYSGGLAGFAYEQYF.

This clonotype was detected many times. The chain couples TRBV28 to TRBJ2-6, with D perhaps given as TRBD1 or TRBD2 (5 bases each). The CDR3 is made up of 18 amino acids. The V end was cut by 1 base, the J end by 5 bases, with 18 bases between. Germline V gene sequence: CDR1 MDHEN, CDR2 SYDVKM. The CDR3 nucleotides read TGTGCCAGCAGTTTATTGGGGACCTCCGGTATCCGGGCCAACGTCCTGACTTTC. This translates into CASSLLGTSGIRANVLTF.

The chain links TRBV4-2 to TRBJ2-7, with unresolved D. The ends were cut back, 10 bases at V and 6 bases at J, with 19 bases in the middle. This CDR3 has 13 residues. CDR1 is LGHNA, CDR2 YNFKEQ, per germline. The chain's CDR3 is CAIGPGRLCEQYF. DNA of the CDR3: TGTGCCATCGGCCCCGGGCGCCTCTGCGAGCAGTACTTC.

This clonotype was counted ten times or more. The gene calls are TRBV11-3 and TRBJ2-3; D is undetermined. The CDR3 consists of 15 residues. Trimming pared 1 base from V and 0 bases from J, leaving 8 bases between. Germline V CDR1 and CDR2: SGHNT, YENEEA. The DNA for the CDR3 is TGTGCCAGCAGCTTAGGGGTTACTAGCACAGATACGCAGTATTTT. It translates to CASSLGVTSTDTQYF.

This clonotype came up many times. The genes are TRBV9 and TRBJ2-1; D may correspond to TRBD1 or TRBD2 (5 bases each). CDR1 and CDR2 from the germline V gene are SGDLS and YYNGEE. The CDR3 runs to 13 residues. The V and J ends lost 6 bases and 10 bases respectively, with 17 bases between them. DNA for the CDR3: TGTGCCAGCACCTCAGGGACGAGGCCAGAGCAGTTCTTC. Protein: CASTSGTRPEQFF.

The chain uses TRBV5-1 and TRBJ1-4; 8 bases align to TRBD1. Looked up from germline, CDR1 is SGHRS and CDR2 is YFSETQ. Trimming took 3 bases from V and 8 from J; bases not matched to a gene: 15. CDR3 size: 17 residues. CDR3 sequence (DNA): TGCGCCAGCAGCTCCGGGACAGGCGCCGCGGTTCGGGAAAAACTGTTTTTT. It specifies CASSSGTGAAVREKLFF. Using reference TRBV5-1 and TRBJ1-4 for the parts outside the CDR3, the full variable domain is KAGVTQTPRYLIKTRGQQVTLSCSPISGHRSVSWYQQTPGQGLQFLFEYFSETQRNKGNFPGRFSGRQFSNSRSEMNVSTLELGDSALYLCASSSGTGAAVREKLFFGSGTQLSVL.